Here is one T cell receptor (beta chain) with its context. This CDR3 has 13 amino acids. V trimming: 11 bases; J trimming: 4 bases; junction bases outside the gene matches: 10. Germline CDR1 is MNHNS and CDR2 is SASEGT. In the PCR, 60 Vbeta and 13 Jbeta primers were used. TCRdb keeps only in-frame clones here, not all; method: immunoSEQ multiplex PCR. The table lists tens of thousands of clones. The sample comes from a study of cytomegalovirus exposure and HLA in healthy donors. Sequenced sample: PBMCs. The chain is built from TRBV6-1 and TRBJ2-7; 8 positions agree with TRBD2. The source of this sequence is a man aged 30-40 years in good health and CMV-seropositive. The CDR3 nucleotides read TGTGCCCTACGGGGACTAGGAGTTTACGAGCAGTACTTC. Translated: CALRGLGVYEQYF.